This TCR beta chain is drawn from a study of blood T cell repertoires in COVID-19. Looked up from germline, CDR1 is MNHEY and CDR2 is SVGEGT. The CDR3 has 17 amino acids. With 6 bases clipped from V and 5 bases from J, the junction kept 17 bases outside the gene matches. Authors' processing steps: It was from reference gene primer amplification that nucleated cell counts were estimated. Method: immunoSEQ multiplex PCR; TCRdb's copy keeps in-frame clones and lacks some. V, J and clone size are those of that table, while D and trimming were read from the DNA. In the table there are approximately 300,000 clones, about 90% of which are singletons. This clone was recorded only once. Allocation to cohorts depended on clinical history reported by the participants. Donors in Cohort 3 counted as recovered after two negative PCRs, clearance, or symptom resolution.

Sequenced input: PBMCs or T cells enriched from blood (not recorded which). This TCR was sampled from a woman between 25 and 40 years old who had recovered from COVID-19. V is TRBV6-2 or TRBV6-3 and J is TRBJ2-5; 8 nucleotides line up with TRBD2. Written as DNA, the CDR3 is TGTGCCAGCAGCGAGGGGTTACTAGCGGTGGGGCCGGAGACCCAGTACTTC. Translation gives CASSEGLLAVGPETQYF.